This TCR beta chain came from a study of blood T cell repertoires in COVID-19 (TCRdb year 2020). For the wider study: The collaborator samples originated in the United States, Italy and Spain and spanned the acute and convalescent phases of COVID-19. The prospective study material was composed of cDNA or gDNA derived from T cells, B-cell-depleted T cells, or PBMCs. The dataset comprised deeply sampled blood TCRbeta repertoires from subjects exposed to, actively infected with, or recovered from COVID-19. The repertoires were made available in a free public database intended to serve as a resource for research on the immune response to SARS-CoV-2. The samples were drawn from the first 160 participants of the ongoing ImmuneRACE study and from 950 to 1,500 subjects provided by 6 global collaborators. A de-identified subject ID, COVID-19 status, age in years and sex were almost always included in the sample metadata. HLA class I and class II types, where available, came from metadata supplied by the sample provider rather than from assay-based typing.

TCRbeta CDR3 regions were amplified from genomic DNA by means of the immunoSEQ Assay, a bias-controlled multiplex PCR. Per the authors' processing: The number of nucleated cells in each sample was estimated by amplification of reference gene primers within the assay. To quantify the absolute abundance of each unique TCRbeta CDR3 rearrangement, sequence reads were collapsed and filtered. For each sample, productive Simpson clonality was calculated as the square root of Simpson's diversity index across productive rearrangements. TCRdb provides this immuneACCESS table in a form limited to in-frame rearrangements. Some clones are lacking; in checked studies, under half of them reflect an unresolved V gene, and why the rest are absent is not known. V, J and clone size are those of that table, while D and trimming were read from the DNA. The sample table holds some 100,000 clones, of which roughly nine tenths were seen once. The top ten hold roughly 2% of the sample.

Trimming takes 5 bases off V and 1 base off J; junction bases not matched to a gene: 4. Including the terminal cysteine and phenylalanine, the CDR3 comprises 14 residues. Kept here is only the CDR3 DNA, which spans 42 bases and is read in frame from base 1. CDR1 and CDR2 were assigned from the germline V gene (reference sequence) as MNHEY and SMNVEV. Whole blood was collected in K2EDTA tubes by collaborating institutions according to the institutions' own protocols. Collaborator samples were shipped for TCRbeta analysis as frozen whole blood, isolated PBMCs, or DNA extracted from either sample type. Broader findings and caveats from the paper: The amount of clinical and demographic metadata varied by source and participant and was provided uncurated.

As for this clone: This clone's antigen is unknown. No much larger clonotype is one base removed from it; base qualities were not supplied.

Sequences were obtained from peripheral blood. The chain links TRBV27 with TRBJ2-5; 7 junctional bases match TRBD1. This TCR was recovered from a human donor with active COVID-19. The donor label of this sample is uncertain. DNA sequence: TGTGCCAGCAGTCCCCCAGGGGGCCAAGAGACCCAGTACTTC. This codes for CASSPPGGQETQYF.